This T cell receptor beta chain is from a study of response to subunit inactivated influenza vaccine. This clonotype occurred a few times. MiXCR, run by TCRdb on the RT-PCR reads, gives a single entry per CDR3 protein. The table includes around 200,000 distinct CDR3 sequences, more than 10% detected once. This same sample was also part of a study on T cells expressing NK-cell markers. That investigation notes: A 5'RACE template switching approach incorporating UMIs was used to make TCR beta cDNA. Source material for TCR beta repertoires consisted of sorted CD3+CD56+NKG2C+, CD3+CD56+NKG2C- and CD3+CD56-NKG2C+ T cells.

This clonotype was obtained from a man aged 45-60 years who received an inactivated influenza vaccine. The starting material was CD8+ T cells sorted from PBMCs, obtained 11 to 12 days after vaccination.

The CDR3 is CASSQNTGIYEQYF. DNA of the CDR3: TGCGCCAGCAGCCAAAATACAGGGATCTACGAGCAGTACTTC. The chain joins TRBV4-1 to TRBJ2-7, with D perhaps TRBD1 (6 bases). This CDR3 region has 14 residues. CDR1 and CDR2 (germline): MGHRA, YSYEKL. Trimming pared 2 bases from V and 3 bases from J, leaving 11 bases between.